This TCR beta chain was observed in a study of shared clonotypes between healthy human individuals (dated by TCRdb to 2018 to 2020). For the wider study: A few men and two women, aged 18 to 49 years, made up the cohort. For each donor, CD4 naive and CD4 memory were each run on three plates, CD8 naive on two plates, and CD8 memory on one plate. To estimate repertoire size and how much clonotype sharing occurs between individuals, the study deeply sequenced the blood TCR repertoires of five healthy adults. Different laboratories and diverse techniques were used to prepare libraries and sequence TCR repertoires, to increase sequencing depth and limit assay-specific biases. Between about 0.94 and 10 billion PBMCs per donor were obtained by leukapheresis.

The donors were healthy, HIV-negative adults with no recently reported acute infections or vaccinations. Every donor was a Caucasian adult living in Nashville, Tennessee, USA. Magnetic negative selection was used to enrich CD4+ T cells, after which naive cells were positively selected on CD45RA and the negative fraction became the memory subset. Blood was collected by leukapheresis, and PBMCs were isolated by Ficoll-Histopaque density gradient centrifugation and then cryopreserved in liquid nitrogen vapor phase. Analytical flow cytometry was used to check the purity and quantity of every magnetically sorted T cell population. Genomic DNA was isolated from every sorted fraction and measured by UV absorbance on a Nanodrop 2000c. What the research found in general, with its limitations: Because the study included a small number of donors, the genetic and exposure-history diversity represented was limited. Incomplete sequencing was indicated by rarefaction of sorted-subset datasets, despite the large sequencing depth. Pairwise subsampling indicated that sequencing depth was expected to affect the degree of clonotype sharing among donors. Sampling was restricted to blood, and TCR repertoires in tissues likely differ from the TCR repertoires found in blood. Higher generation probabilities were observed for clonotypes shared by all four sorted-subset donors than for non-shared clonotypes. Across a few donors, approximately 5% of naive CD4, approximately 3.6% of naive CD8, around 2.5% of memory CD4, and 0.3% to 0.45% of memory CD8 clonotypes were shared. Naive subsets generally had larger estimated clonotype richness than memory subsets.

TCR CDR3 regions were amplified from genomic DNA by multiplex PCR using the deep immunoSEQ assay. For each cell subset, the extracted genomic DNA was distributed evenly across all wells of several immunoSEQ 96-well plates, and each plate served as one replicate. For sorted subsets, around 200 ng genomic DNA, equal to tens of thousands of T cell genomes, was loaded into each replicate PCR. Purified libraries were quantified with a Qubit 3.0 fluorometer, sized on a Bioanalyzer 2100, and re-quantified with the KAPA Library Quantification kit. Every immunoSEQ 96-well plate was sequenced on a dedicated single-read 150-cycle Illumina NextSeq 550 flow cell. From the authors' description of their analysis: Because only junctional sequences without quality scores were contained in the immunoSEQ output, filtering matching that applied to full-length reads could not be performed. Sequences were annotated with PyIR, a Python wrapper for IgBLAST v1.9, and V/J genes and CDR3 were assigned using IMGT germline references. Any read was removed if the V/J assignment was weak (E-value above 1e-6), the CDR3 was missing, or the read contained stop codons, out-of-frame junctions, or ambiguous translated residues. V3J clonotypes were defined by identical inferred V gene, J gene, and CDR3 amino acid sequence. Percentage overlap between repertoires was computed as shared unique clonotypes divided by the size of the smaller repertoire. RTK rarefaction, the Chao1 estimator, and Recon v2.1 estimates of unobserved clonotypes were used to assess repertoire richness. Generation probabilities for all TCRbeta clonotypes obtained by the gDNA method from a few donors were computed using OLGA. TCRdb took this table from immuneACCESS and kept in-frame rearrangements with V and J called. Such tables lack part of the clones; where checked against another copy, unresolved V genes explain under half of the gap, and the rest is unexplained. The V and J calls and the clone size are those of that table, but D and trimming were determined from the DNA. Recorded for this sample are 2 million to 2.5 million clones; approximately 96% of them occurred a single time. Around 0.13% of the sample is held by the ten biggest clonotypes.

Concerning this clone itself: The clone's antigen remains unknown. No qualities accompany the bases; no much larger clone lies one base away. The sample carries other DNA sequences with the same CDR3.

Trimming accounts for 4 bases at V and 4 bases at J, while the number of junction bases matched to no gene is 4. Based on the germline V gene, the CDR1 and CDR2 sequences are SGHTA and FQGNSA. The CDR3 covers 15 residues, taking in both the cysteine and the phenylalanine. Only the CDR3 portion is preserved as DNA: 45 bases, with reading frame beginning at the first base. The sequencing sample was made of naive CD4+ T cells sorted from blood. Per the publication, the cell subset or site label means: CD45RA+ positively selected. The rearrangement joined TRBV7-2 to TRBJ2-5; 12 bases in the middle match TRBD2. This TCR was recovered from a young man in good health. The DNA sequence is as follows: TGTGCCAGCAGCTCCCTAGCGGGAGGGCCAGAGACCCAGTACTTC. This translates into CASSSLAGGPETQYF.